This TCR beta chain was found in a study of cytomegalovirus exposure and HLA in healthy donors. Overall study findings and caveats: According to the study, some 160 TCR beta chains were cytomegalovirus-associated.

The donors were part of the validation cohort of some 120 subjects. That cohort was separate from the first cohort, which comprised 666 subjects. CDR1 and CDR2 from the germline V gene are LNHDA and SQIVND (reference sequence). The CDR3 is made up of 14 amino acids. The junction had 4 bases not matched to a gene; V was cut back by 6 bases and J by 2 bases. As regards this clone: Its target is not known.

Method: immunoSEQ multiplex PCR; TCRdb's copy keeps in-frame clones and lacks some. The repertoire includes some 120,000 clones, around 90% of them detected once, and about 2% sits in the top ten. This receptor was obtained from a woman younger than 35 in good health and CMV-seronegative. The chain joins TRBV19 to TRBJ2-7, with 10 bases matching TRBD2. Sequencing used PBMCs. Written as DNA, the CDR3 is TGTGCCAGTAGCACTAGCGGGACGGCCTACGAGCAGTACTTC. Translating it yields CASSTSGTAYEQYF.